Listed below are T cell receptor beta chains from one sample, sequenced in a study of blood T cell repertoires in COVID-19. Sequenced by immunoSEQ multiplex PCR; TCRdb stores in-frame clones only, minus some. The table has around 160,000 clones, approximately 90% seen once. Sequencing was done on a sample of PBMCs or T cells enriched from blood (not recorded which). The receptors were gathered from a middle-aged woman who had been exposed to COVID-19. Both conserved end residues are part of each CDR3. Each record gives: V gene, CDR3 length, clone size, CDR3 protein. Some rows have no size entry. The others give once, few or many, or a class for an expanded clone.

V gene: TRBV4-1
CDR3 length: 18
clone size: .
CDR3 protein: CASSQEPTRRRYTGELFF

V gene: TRBV7-9
CDR3 length: 13
clone size: .
CDR3 protein: CASSLQDDTEAFF

V gene: TRBV10-3
CDR3 length: 15
clone size: .
CDR3 protein: CAISAVTAPNSPLHF

V gene: TRBV3-1/TRBV3-2
CDR3 length: 17
clone size: .
CDR3 protein: CASSRQRTVETNYGYTF

V gene: TRBV7-2
CDR3 length: 14
clone size: .
CDR3 protein: CASSPRTGEMSYTF

V gene: TRBV6-5
CDR3 length: 13
clone size: .
CDR3 protein: CASGLDHTDTQYF

V gene: TRBV5-1
CDR3 length: 14
clone size: .
CDR3 protein: CASDRGGDLNEQYF

V gene: TRBV19
CDR3 length: 16
clone size: once
CDR3 protein: CASSIGDWRKNTEAFF

V gene: TRBV28
CDR3 length: 12
clone size: .
CDR3 protein: CATTGQGNEQFF

V gene: TRBV18
CDR3 length: 18
clone size: .
CDR3 protein: CASSPPGLAGGTTGELFF

V gene: TRBV9
CDR3 length: 15
clone size: .
CDR3 protein: CASSVALTMNTEAFF

V gene: TRBV18
CDR3 length: 13
clone size: few
CDR3 protein: CASSMTRNTEAFF

V gene: TRBV6-5
CDR3 length: 15
clone size: .
CDR3 protein: CASSYGLAGTDTQYF

V gene: TRBV19
CDR3 length: 14
clone size: few
CDR3 protein: CASSPGGRGQTQYF

V gene: TRBV5-1
CDR3 length: 15
clone size: .
CDR3 protein: CASSVVGVMNTEAFF

V gene: TRBV5-4
CDR3 length: 15
clone size: .
CDR3 protein: CASSFKAQTSHEQYF

V gene: TRBV19
CDR3 length: 14
clone size: .
CDR3 protein: CASSLNRAPGELFF

V gene: TRBV9
CDR3 length: 16
clone size: .
CDR3 protein: CASSVTASSYNSPLHF

V gene: TRBV27
CDR3 length: 14
clone size: .
CDR3 protein: CAIGQDSYNSPLHF

V gene: TRBV15
CDR3 length: 15
clone size: .
CDR3 protein: CATSRDLGTEETQYF

V gene: TRBV7-8
CDR3 length: 16
clone size: .
CDR3 protein: CASSPADRGESYGYTF

V gene: TRBV7-2
CDR3 length: 15
clone size: .
CDR3 protein: CASSLAGGASETQYF

V gene: TRBV19
CDR3 length: 13
clone size: many
CDR3 protein: CASNRENTGELFF

V gene: TRBV6-5
CDR3 length: 14
clone size: .
CDR3 protein: CASTGQEDGNTIYF

V gene: TRBV5-6
CDR3 length: 15
clone size: once
CDR3 protein: CASSPRSGGDYEQYF

V gene: TRBV7-3
CDR3 length: 17
clone size: .
CDR3 protein: CASSLIPSVASTGELFF

V gene: TRBV7-9
CDR3 length: 18
clone size: .
CDR3 protein: CASSSQFQPGLAKNIQYF

V gene: TRBV7-2
CDR3 length: 15
clone size: .
CDR3 protein: CASSSQGSSYNEQFF

V gene: TRBV5-1
CDR3 length: 15
clone size: .
CDR3 protein: CASSLVPGANEKLFF

V gene: TRBV10-2
CDR3 length: 15
clone size: .
CDR3 protein: CASSASPGTGNTIYF

V gene: TRBV5-1
CDR3 length: 16
clone size: .
CDR3 protein: CASSLASSGSVYEQYF

V gene: TRBV6-6
CDR3 length: 14
clone size: .
CDR3 protein: CASSYRTLDQPQHF

V gene: TRBV3-1/TRBV3-2
CDR3 length: 16
clone size: few
CDR3 protein: CASSLRTGSGANVLTF

V gene: TRBV6-5
CDR3 length: 15
clone size: .
CDR3 protein: CASRWGGFSYNEQFF

V gene: TRBV27
CDR3 length: 14
clone size: .
CDR3 protein: CASRPGQGSGPIYF

V gene: TRBV18
CDR3 length: 17
clone size: few
CDR3 protein: CASSDGTRGRSNQPQHF

V gene: TRBV19
CDR3 length: 15
clone size: .
CDR3 protein: CASSPWGGVSYEQYF

V gene: TRBV28
CDR3 length: 14
clone size: .
CDR3 protein: CASSLVGANEKLFF